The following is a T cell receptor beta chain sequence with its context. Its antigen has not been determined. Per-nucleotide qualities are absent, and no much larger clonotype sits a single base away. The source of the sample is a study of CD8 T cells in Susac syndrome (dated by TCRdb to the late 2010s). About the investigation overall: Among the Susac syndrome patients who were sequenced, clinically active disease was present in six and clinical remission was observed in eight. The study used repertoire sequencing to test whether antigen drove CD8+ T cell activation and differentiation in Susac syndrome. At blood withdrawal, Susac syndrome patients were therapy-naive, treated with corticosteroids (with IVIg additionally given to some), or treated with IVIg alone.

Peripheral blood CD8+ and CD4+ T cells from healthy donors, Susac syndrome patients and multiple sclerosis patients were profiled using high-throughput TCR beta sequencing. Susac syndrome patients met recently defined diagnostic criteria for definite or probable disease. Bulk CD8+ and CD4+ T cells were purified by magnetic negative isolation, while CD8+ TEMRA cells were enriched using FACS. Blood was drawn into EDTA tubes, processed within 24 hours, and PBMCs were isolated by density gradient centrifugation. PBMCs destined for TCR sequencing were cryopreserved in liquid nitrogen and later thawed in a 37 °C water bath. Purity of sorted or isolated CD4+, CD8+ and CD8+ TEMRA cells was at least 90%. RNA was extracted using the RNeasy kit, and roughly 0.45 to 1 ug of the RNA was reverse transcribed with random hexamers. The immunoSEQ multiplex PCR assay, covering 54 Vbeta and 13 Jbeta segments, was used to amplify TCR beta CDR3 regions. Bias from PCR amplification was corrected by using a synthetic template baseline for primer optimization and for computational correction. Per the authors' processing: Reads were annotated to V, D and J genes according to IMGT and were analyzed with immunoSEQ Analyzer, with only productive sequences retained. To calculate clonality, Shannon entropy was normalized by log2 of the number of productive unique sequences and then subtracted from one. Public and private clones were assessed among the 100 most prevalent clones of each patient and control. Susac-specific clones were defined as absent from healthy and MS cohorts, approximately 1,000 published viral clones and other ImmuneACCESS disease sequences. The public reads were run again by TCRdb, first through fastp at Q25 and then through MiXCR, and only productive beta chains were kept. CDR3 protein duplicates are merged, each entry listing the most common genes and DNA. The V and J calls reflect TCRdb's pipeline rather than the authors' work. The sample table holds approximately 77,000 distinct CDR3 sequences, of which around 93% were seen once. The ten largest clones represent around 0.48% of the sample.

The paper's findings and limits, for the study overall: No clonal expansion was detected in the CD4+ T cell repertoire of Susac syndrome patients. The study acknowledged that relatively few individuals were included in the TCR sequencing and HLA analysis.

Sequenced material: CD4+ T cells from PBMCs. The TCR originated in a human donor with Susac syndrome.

The sequence in DNA is TGTGCCAGCAGCCTCCTACCGGCGGGTTTCGGAGGCACTGAAGCTTTCTTT. It codes for CASSLLPAGFGGTEAFF. The V and J segments used are TRBV7-3 and TRBJ1-1; no D gene call is confident. The germline V gene sets CDR1 to SGHTA and CDR2 to FQGTGA. The CDR3 sequence holds 17 residues, the cysteine and phenylalanine included. CDR3 DNA only is kept here, 51 bases in frame from base 1. V lost 5 bases and J lost 4 bases; the stretch between them is 23 bases long.